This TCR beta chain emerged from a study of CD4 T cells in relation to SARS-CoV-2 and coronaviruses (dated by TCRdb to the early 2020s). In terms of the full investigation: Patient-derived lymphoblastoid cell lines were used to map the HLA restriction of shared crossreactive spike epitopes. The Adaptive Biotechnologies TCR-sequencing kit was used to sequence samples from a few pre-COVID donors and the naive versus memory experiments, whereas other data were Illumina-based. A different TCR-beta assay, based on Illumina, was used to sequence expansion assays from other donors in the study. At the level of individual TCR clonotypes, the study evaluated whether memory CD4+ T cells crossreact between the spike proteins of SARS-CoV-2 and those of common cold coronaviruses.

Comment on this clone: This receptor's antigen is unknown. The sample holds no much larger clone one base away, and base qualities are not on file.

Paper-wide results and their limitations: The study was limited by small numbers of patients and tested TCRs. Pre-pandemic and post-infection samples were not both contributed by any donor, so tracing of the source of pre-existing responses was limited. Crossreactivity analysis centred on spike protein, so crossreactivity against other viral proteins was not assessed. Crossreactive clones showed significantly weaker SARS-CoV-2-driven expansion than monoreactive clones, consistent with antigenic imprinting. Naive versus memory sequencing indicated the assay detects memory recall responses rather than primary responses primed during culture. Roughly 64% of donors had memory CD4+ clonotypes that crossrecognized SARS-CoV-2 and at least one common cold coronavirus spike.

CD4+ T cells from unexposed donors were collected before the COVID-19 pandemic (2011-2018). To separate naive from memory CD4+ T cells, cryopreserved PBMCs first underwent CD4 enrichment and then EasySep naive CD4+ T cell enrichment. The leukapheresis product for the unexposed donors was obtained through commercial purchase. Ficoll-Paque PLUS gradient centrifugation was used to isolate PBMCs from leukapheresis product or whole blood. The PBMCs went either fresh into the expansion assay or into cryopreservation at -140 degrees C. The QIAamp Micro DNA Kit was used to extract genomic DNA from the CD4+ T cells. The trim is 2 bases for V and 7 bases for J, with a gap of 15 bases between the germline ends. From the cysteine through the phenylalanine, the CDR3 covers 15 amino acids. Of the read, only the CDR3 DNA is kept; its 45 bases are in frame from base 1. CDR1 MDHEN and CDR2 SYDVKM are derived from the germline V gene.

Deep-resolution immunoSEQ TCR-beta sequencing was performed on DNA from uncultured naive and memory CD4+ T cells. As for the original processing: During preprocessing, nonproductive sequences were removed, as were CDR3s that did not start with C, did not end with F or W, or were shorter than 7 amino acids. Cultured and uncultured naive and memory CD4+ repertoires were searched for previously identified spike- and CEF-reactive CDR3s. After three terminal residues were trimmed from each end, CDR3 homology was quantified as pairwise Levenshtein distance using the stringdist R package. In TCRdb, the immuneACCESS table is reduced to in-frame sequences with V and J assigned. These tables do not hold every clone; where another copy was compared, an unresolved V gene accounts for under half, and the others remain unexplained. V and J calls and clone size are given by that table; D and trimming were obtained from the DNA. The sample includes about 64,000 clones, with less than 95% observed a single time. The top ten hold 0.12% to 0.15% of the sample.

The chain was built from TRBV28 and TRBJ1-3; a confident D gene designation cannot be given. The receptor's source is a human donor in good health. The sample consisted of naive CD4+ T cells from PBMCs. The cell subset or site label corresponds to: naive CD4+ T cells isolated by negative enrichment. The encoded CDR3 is CASSLPLGMVNTIYF. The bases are TGTGCCAGCAGTTTACCCCTAGGTATGGTGAACACCATATATTTT.